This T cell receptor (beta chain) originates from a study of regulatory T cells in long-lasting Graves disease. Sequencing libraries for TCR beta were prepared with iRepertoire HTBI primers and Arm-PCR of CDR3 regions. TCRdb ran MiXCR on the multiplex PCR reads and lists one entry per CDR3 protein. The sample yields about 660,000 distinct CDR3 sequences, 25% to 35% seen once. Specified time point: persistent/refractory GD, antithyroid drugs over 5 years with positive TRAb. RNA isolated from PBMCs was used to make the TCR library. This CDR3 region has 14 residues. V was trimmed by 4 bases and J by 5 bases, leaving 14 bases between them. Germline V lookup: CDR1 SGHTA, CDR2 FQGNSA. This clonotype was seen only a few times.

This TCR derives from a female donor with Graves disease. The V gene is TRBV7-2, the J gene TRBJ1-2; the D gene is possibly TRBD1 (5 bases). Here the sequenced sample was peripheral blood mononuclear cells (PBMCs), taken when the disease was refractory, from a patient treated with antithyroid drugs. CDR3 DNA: TGTGCCAGCAGCTCCCGGGCTGGGGGGTATGGCTACACCTTC. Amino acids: CASSSRAGGYGYTF. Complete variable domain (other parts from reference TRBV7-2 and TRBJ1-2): GAGVSQSPSNKVTEKGKDVELRCDPISGHTALYWYRQSLGQGLEFLIYFQGNSAPDKSGLPSDRFSAERTGGSVSTLTIQRTQQEDSAVYLCASSSRAGGYGYTFGSGTRLTVV.